The clone carrying this TCR beta chain was detected only a few times. This entry is derived from a study of type 1 regulatory T cells. Study-level information: T-allo10 is a Tr1-enriched, alloantigen-specific CD4 T cell product made in vitro.

One entry per CDR3 protein, called by TCRdb with MiXCR from the reads. The sample contains about 97,000 distinct CDR3 sequences, roughly 31% of which appear only once. The germline V gene encodes CDR1 SQVTM and CDR2 ANQGSEA. The V gene lost 6 bases and the J gene lost 4 bases, with 12 bases spanning the gap. The CDR3 runs 13 residues. This chain connects TRBV29-1 to TRBJ2-2, with a tentative D call TRBD1 (6 bases). This sequence was found in a human donor in good health. The sample comprised CD4+ T cells, either the whole sample or a sorted fraction (not recorded which). The DNA for the CDR3 is TGCAGCGTCAGAATAGGGGGCACCGGGGAGCTGTTTTTT. This sequence encodes CSVRIGGTGELFF.